This is a list of T cell receptor beta chains from one sample in a study of OX40 agonist ivuxolimab in advanced cancers. Assay used: immunoSEQ multiplex PCR; TCRdb lists only in-frame clones, some missing. This table holds roughly 64,000 clones, roughly 89% found once. Specimen: CD4+ or CD8+ T cells sorted from blood, collected in a trial of the OX40 agonist ivuxolimab. The receptors were gathered from an adult with an advanced solid tumor such as melanoma, head and neck, liver or kidney cancer. CDR3s include the opening cysteine and the closing phenylalanine or tryptophan. A D gene is named only where the DNA matches it firmly. Rows give clone size only sometimes, using once, few, many, or a class for an expanded clone.

d_gene: .
abundance: .
j_gene: TRBJ2-1
v_gene: TRBV11-2
CDR3aa: CASSSGVVGYNEQFF
CDR3nt: TGTGCCAGCAGCTCTGGGGTTGTGGGTTACAATGAGCAGTTCTTC

d_gene: .
abundance: .
j_gene: TRBJ2-6
v_gene: TRBV19
CDR3aa: CASSIGSSGANVLTF
CDR3nt: TGTGCCAGTAGTATCGGCTCCTCTGGGGCCAACGTCCTGACTTTC

d_gene: .
abundance: .
j_gene: TRBJ2-7
v_gene: TRBV10-3
CDR3aa: CAISTLAIDEQYF
CDR3nt: TGTGCCATCAGCACTCTAGCGATCGACGAGCAGTACTTC

d_gene: .
abundance: .
j_gene: TRBJ1-1
v_gene: TRBV15
CDR3aa: CATSRDVTVNTEAFF
CDR3nt: TGTGCCACCAGCAGAGATGTGACGGTGAACACTGAAGCTTTCTTT

d_gene: .
abundance: .
j_gene: TRBJ2-1
v_gene: TRBV19
CDR3aa: CASSNPTRKRLHEQFF
CDR3nt: TGTGCCAGTAGTAACCCAACAAGAAAAAGGTTACATGAGCAGTTCTTC

d_gene: .
abundance: .
j_gene: TRBJ2-2
v_gene: TRBV5-4
CDR3aa: CASSADRANTGELFF
CDR3nt: TGTGCCAGCAGCGCTGACAGAGCGAACACCGGGGAGCTGTTTTTT

d_gene: .
abundance: .
j_gene: TRBJ1-2
v_gene: TRBV19
CDR3aa: CAVRRDPLGYTF
CDR3nt: TGTGCCGTCCGCCGGGACCCCTTGGGCTACACCTTC

d_gene: .
abundance: .
j_gene: TRBJ1-2
v_gene: TRBV5-1
CDR3aa: CASSLGRPGDYGYTF
CDR3nt: TGCGCCAGCAGCTTGGGGCGCCCAGGGGACTATGGCTACACCTTC

d_gene: TRBD2
abundance: .
j_gene: TRBJ2-7
v_gene: TRBV5-6
CDR3aa: CASSLGLAGGYEQYF
CDR3nt: TGTGCCAGCAGCTTGGGACTAGCGGGTGGGTACGAGCAGTACTTC

d_gene: .
abundance: .
j_gene: TRBJ2-2
v_gene: TRBV30
CDR3aa: CAWSPPVVTGELFF
CDR3nt: TGTGCCTGGAGTCCCCCTGTGGTCACCGGGGAGCTGTTTTTT

d_gene: TRBD1
abundance: .
j_gene: TRBJ2-1
v_gene: TRBV5-1
CDR3aa: CASSQDRGLAGNEQFF
CDR3nt: TGCGCCAGCAGCCAAGACAGGGGCTTGGCTGGGAATGAGCAGTTCTTC

d_gene: .
abundance: .
j_gene: TRBJ1-3
v_gene: TRBV4-1
CDR3aa: CASSQDRVLGNTIYF
CDR3nt: TGCGCCAGCAGCCAAGACAGGGTACTTGGAAACACCATATATTTT

d_gene: TRBD1
abundance: .
j_gene: TRBJ2-7
v_gene: TRBV19
CDR3aa: CASSLRPRDRDGEQYF
CDR3nt: TGTGCCAGTAGTCTCCGTCCGAGGGACAGGGACGGCGAGCAGTACTTC

d_gene: .
abundance: .
j_gene: TRBJ1-4
v_gene: TRBV27
CDR3aa: CASSLRRTTNEKLFF
CDR3nt: TGTGCCAGCAGTTTACGCAGGACAACTAATGAAAAACTGTTTTTT

d_gene: .
abundance: .
j_gene: TRBJ2-5
v_gene: TRBV19
CDR3aa: CASSIQGLHQETQYF
CDR3nt: TGTGCCAGTAGTATTCAGGGGCTTCACCAAGAGACCCAGTACTTC

d_gene: TRBD2
abundance: few
j_gene: TRBJ2-1
v_gene: TRBV10-1
CDR3aa: CASSESGGANEQFF
CDR3nt: TGCGCCAGCAGTGAGTCCGGGGGGGCTAATGAGCAGTTCTTC

d_gene: .
abundance: .
j_gene: TRBJ1-1
v_gene: TRBV5-1
CDR3aa: CASSLREVHTEAFF
CDR3nt: TGCGCCAGCAGCCTCAGGGAGGTACACACTGAAGCTTTCTTT

d_gene: TRBD2
abundance: .
j_gene: TRBJ2-5
v_gene: TRBV2
CDR3aa: CASSGLAGGQETQYF
CDR3nt: TGTGCCAGCAGTGGACTAGCGGGGGGGCAAGAGACCCAGTACTTC

d_gene: .
abundance: .
j_gene: TRBJ2-3
v_gene: TRBV9
CDR3aa: CASSVGERSGDTQYF
CDR3nt: TGTGCCAGCAGCGTAGGAGAGCGATCGGGGGATACGCAGTATTTT

d_gene: TRBD1
abundance: .
j_gene: TRBJ2-3
v_gene: TRBV5-6
CDR3aa: CASSSGQGTDTQYF
CDR3nt: TGTGCCAGCAGCTCCGGACAGGGAACAGATACGCAGTATTTT

d_gene: TRBD1
abundance: .
j_gene: TRBJ1-1
v_gene: TRBV4-1
CDR3aa: CASSQDRKGATEAFF
CDR3nt: TGCGCCAGCAGCCAAGATCGGAAGGGGGCCACTGAAGCTTTCTTT

d_gene: .
abundance: .
j_gene: TRBJ1-1
v_gene: TRBV20-1
CDR3aa: CSASGDTEAFF
CDR3nt: TGCAGTGCTAGTGGGGACACTGAAGCTTTCTTT

d_gene: .
abundance: .
j_gene: TRBJ2-7
v_gene: TRBV7-9
CDR3aa: CASSSEGGSTYEQYF
CDR3nt: TGTGCCAGCAGCTCAGAAGGGGGGTCCACCTACGAGCAGTACTTC

d_gene: TRBD2
abundance: .
j_gene: TRBJ2-1
v_gene: TRBV4-2
CDR3aa: CASSHDLSGLVNYNEQFF
CDR3nt: TGTGCCAGCAGCCATGACCTCAGCGGACTAGTGAACTACAATGAGCAGTTCTTC

d_gene: TRBD1
abundance: .
j_gene: TRBJ1-1
v_gene: TRBV5-4
CDR3aa: CASNVGTENTEAFF
CDR3nt: TGTGCCAGCAACGTGGGGACAGAGAACACTGAAGCTTTCTTT

d_gene: .
abundance: .
j_gene: TRBJ1-2
v_gene: TRBV7-8
CDR3aa: CASSLSETVYGYTF
CDR3nt: TGTGCCAGCAGCTTATCCGAAACCGTCTATGGCTACACCTTC